The 26 T cell receptor beta chains presented below share a single source sample, sequenced in a study of graft-versus-host responses after intestinal transplantation (dated by TCRdb to the early 2020s). The time point label on this specimen signifies: cells obtained before transplantation from donor or recipient. Library preparation employed the immunoSEQ multiplex PCR assay. As stored in TCRdb, this immuneACCESS dataset retains in-frame rearrangements with V and J assigned. A fraction of the clones does not appear; measured against another copy, unresolved V genes explain less than half of the discrepancy, and the remainder lacks a known reason. The sample yields tens of thousands of clones; roughly 78% were counted once. Roughly 1% of the sample lies in the top ten. Their antigens remain unidentified. The sequenced sample was unstimulated CD8+ T cells sorted from spleen or lymph node cells, obtained before transplant. The receptors were sampled from a human donor who was the organ donor for an intestinal transplant.

V usage is TRBV13 and J usage is TRBJ2-3; maybe TRBD2 (5 bases). Germline-derived CDR1 and CDR2 are PRHDT and FYEKMQ (reference sequence). CDR3 length: 15 amino acids. The V and J ends lost 1 base and 2 bases respectively, with 10 bases between them. CDR3 protein: CASSLVGSHTDTQYF. CDR3 nucleotides: TGTGCCAGCAGCTTAGTAGGGAGTCACACAGATACGCAGTATTTT.

The table lists this clone with a few counts. V usage is TRBV5-8 and J usage is TRBJ1-1; D gene uncertain. The germline V and J ends were trimmed by 0 bases and 4 bases, with 4 bases remaining between them. The CDR3 covers 12 residues. Germline CDR1 reads SGHTS; CDR2 reads YDEGEE. CDR3 residues: CASSLDGTEAFF. The CDR3 DNA follows: TGTGCCAGCAGCTTGGACGGCACTGAAGCTTTCTTT.

This clone was counted a few times. The CDR3 sequence: CASNPGFAGELFF. CDR3 DNA: TGTGCCAGCAACCCGGGATTTGCCGGGGAGCTGTTTTTT. The chain combines TRBV6-9 with TRBJ2-2; D may be TRBD2 (5 bases). Trimming shortened V by 7 bases and J by 6 bases, and 12 bases separated the two germline ends. CDR1 MNHGY and CDR2 SVAAGI come from the germline V gene. There are 13 residues in the CDR3.

This chain joins TRBV7-8 and TRBJ2-3, with D perhaps TRBD1 (7 bases). The CDR3 sequence is 15 residues long. V shed 3 bases and J shed 1 base, with 11 bases lying between them. Germline CDR1 and CDR2: SGHVS and FQNEAQ. The CDR3 region is CASSFLRGGTDTQYF. Here the CDR3 DNA reads TGTGCCAGCAGCTTTCTCAGGGGGGGCACAGATACGCAGTATTTT. The full variable domain, its missing parts supplied by reference TRBV7-8 and TRBJ2-3, is GAGVSQSPRYKVAKRGQDVALRCDPISGHVSLFWYQQALGQGPEFLTYFQNEAQLDKSGLPSDRFFAERPEGSVSTLKIQRTQQEDSAVYLCASSFLRGGTDTQYFGPGTRLTVL.

The chain carries TRBV4-1 and TRBJ2-6; D gene ambiguous. The CDR3 has 14 residues. V was shortened by 1 base and J by 4 bases, with 5 bases between the two germline ends. Germline-derived CDR1 and CDR2 are MGHRA and YSYEKL. CDR3 protein: CASSQGEGANVLTF. The CDR3 nucleotides are TGCGCCAGCAGCCAAGGAGAAGGGGCCAACGTCCTGACTTTC.

This clone showed up just a few times. The DNA of the CDR3 is TGCGCCAGCAGCGACCTTTCGGGCGAGACCCAGTACTTC. This gives the protein CASSDLSGETQYF. The V and J genes are TRBV4-1 and TRBJ2-5, with D unclear. The CDR3 covers 13 residues. Germline assignment: CDR1 MGHRA and CDR2 YSYEKL. Trimming took off 5 bases at V and 5 bases at J, with 12 bases between the two ends.

The chain links TRBV9 to TRBJ2-5; 12 bases are shared with TRBD2. V dropped 2 bases and J dropped 4; count of bases not matched to a gene: 3. There are 15 residues in the CDR3. Looked up from germline, CDR1 is SGDLS and CDR2 is YYNGEE. The CDR3 sequence is CASSVLAGGRETQYF. The DNA of the CDR3 is TGTGCCAGCAGCGTCCTAGCGGGGGGGAGAGAGACCCAGTACTTC.

This chain joins TRBV7-9 and TRBJ2-3; D remains unclear. The V end lost 5 bases, the J end lost 1 base, and 16 bases lay between the germline ends. From germline, CDR1 is SEHNR and CDR2 FQNEAQ (reference sequence). This CDR3 spans 16 amino acids. The CDR3: CASSPGLQHRTDTQYF. The CDR3 bases are TGTGCCAGCAGCCCGGGTCTACAGCATCGCACAGATACGCAGTATTTT. Supplemented by reference TRBV7-9 and TRBJ2-3, the full variable domain reads DTGVSQNPRHKITKRGQNVTFRCDPISEHNRLYWYRQTLGQGPEFLTYFQNEAQLEKSRLLSDRFSAERPKGSFSTLEIQRTEQGDSAMYLCASSPGLQHRTDTQYFGPGTRLTVL.

V usage is TRBV19 and J usage is TRBJ1-1; TRBD1 is a possible D gene (5 bases). The CDR3 contains 14 residues. V lost 3 bases and J lost 1, with 9 bases in between. Germline V CDR1 and CDR2: LNHDA, SQIVND (reference sequence). CDR3 region: CASSIWGRNTEAFF. CDR3 sequence (DNA): TGTGCCAGTAGTATCTGGGGGAGGAACACTGAAGCTTTCTTT.

The chain has TRBV4-3 and TRBJ2-4; D is undetermined. The CDR3 loop spans 14 amino acids. Germline V gene lookup returns CDR1 LGHNA and CDR2 YSLEER. With 1 base removed from V and 1 base from J, the gap between germline ends came to 5 bases. The CDR3, as DNA: TGCGCCAGCAGCCAAGTGGTGGCCAAAAACATTCAGTACTTC. Its translation is CASSQVVAKNIQYF.

This sequence joins TRBV6-5 and TRBJ1-5; D remains ambiguous. The length of the CDR3 is 15 residues. The V gene lost 6 bases and the J gene lost 1 base, with 13 bases spanning the gap. CDR1 is MNHEY, CDR2 SVGAGI, per germline. CDR3 sequence: CASRDFGVSNQPQHF. DNA of the CDR3: TGTGCCAGCAGGGACTTTGGGGTAAGCAATCAGCCCCAGCATTTT.

V usage is TRBV2 and J usage is TRBJ2-2; a weak D match, TRBD2 (7 bases). Between the trimmed V and J ends, which lost 0 bases and 4 bases, there was a span of 12 bases. Germline-derived CDR1 and CDR2 are SNHLY and FYNNEI. The CDR3 extends over 16 amino acids. Here the CDR3 DNA reads TGTGCCAGCAGTGAAGCCCTGAGGGGGGGCACCGGGGAGCTGTTTTTT. Translation gives CASSEALRGGTGELFF. Based on the CDR3 plus reference TRBV2 and TRBJ2-2, the full variable domain is EPEVTQTPSHQVTQMGQEVILRCVPISNHLYFYWYRQILGQKVEFLVSFYNNEISEKSEIFDDQFSVERPDGSNFTLKIRSTKLEDSAMYFCASSEALRGGTGELFFGEGSRLTVL.

V and J are TRBV27 and TRBJ2-1, with D possibly TRBD2 on 6 matching bases. Germline V CDR1 and CDR2: MNHEY, SMNVEV (reference sequence). The CDR3 length is 14 residues. Trimming removed 6 bases at V and 3 bases at J, with 12 bases between. Here the CDR3 reads CASSIADIYNEQFF. In DNA form, the CDR3 reads TGTGCCAGCAGCATAGCGGATATCTACAATGAGCAGTTCTTC.

In its sample, this clone was seen a few times. The chain carries TRBV7-6 and TRBJ2-2; a weak D match, TRBD1 (8 bases). This CDR3 region has 15 residues. V gave up 5 bases and J gave up 5 bases, with 15 bases separating them. The germline gives CDR1 SGHVS, CDR2 FNYEAQ. In nucleotides, the CDR3 is TGTGCCAGCAGCCCTACAGGGGGGGATACCGGGGAGCTGTTTTTT. The encoded protein is CASSPTGGDTGELFF.

This rearrangement joins TRBV6-5 to TRBJ2-7; D perhaps matches TRBD1 (8 bases). Germline assignment: CDR1 MNHEY and CDR2 SVGAGI. V lost 3 bases to trimming and J lost 5 bases, with 14 bases between them. CDR3 length: 14 amino acids. CDR3: CASSYITGGDEQYF. The CDR3 DNA reads as TGTGCCAGCAGTTATATTACAGGGGGGGACGAGCAGTACTTC.

The chain uses TRBV6-1 and TRBJ2-7; maybe TRBD2 (5 bases). V was cut by 5 bases and J by 2 bases, with 16 bases left in between. CDR3 size: 15 residues. Germline loops: CDR1 MNHNS, CDR2 SASEGT. The CDR3 DNA reads TGTGCCAGCAGTCAGTTTCTCGGGGTCACCTACGAGCAGTACTTC. It yields the protein CASSQFLGVTYEQYF.

This clone was picked up one time. The J gene is TRBJ2-7, the V gene TRBV13; D unresolved. Germline loops: CDR1 PRHDT, CDR2 FYEKMQ (reference sequence). CDR3 length: 13 amino acids. The germline V and J ends were trimmed by 2 bases and 2 bases, with 7 bases remaining between them. DNA for the CDR3: TGTGCCAGCAGCTTATATAGGGCCTACGAGCAGTACTTC. Protein sequence: CASSLYRAYEQYF.

The V call is TRBV29-1, the J call TRBJ2-1; 8 bases map to TRBD1. The V and J ends lost 3 bases and 7 bases, in that order; junction bases with no gene match: 8. Germline CDR1 and CDR2: SQVTM and ANQGSEA. The CDR3 is 14 residues long. The CDR3 DNA is TGCAGCGTTGAGTCGGGACAGGCGATAAATGAGCAGTTCTTC. Its translation: CSVESGQAINEQFF.

This sequence joins TRBV14 and TRBJ1-6; no definite D call. Per germline, CDR1 SGHDN and CDR2 FVKESK. The CDR3 extends over 15 amino acids. The V end lost 4 bases, the J end lost 3 bases, and 10 bases lay between the germline ends. The CDR3: CASSLKRGYNSPLHF. DNA of the CDR3: TGTGCCAGCAGCCTTAAACGGGGCTATAATTCACCCCTCCACTTT.

This clone is a singleton in its sample. The chain carries TRBV7-9 and TRBJ2-5; unclear D gene. CDR3 size: 15 residues. Trimming took 2 bases from V and 5 from J, leaving 15 bases between them. Germline CDR1 SEHNR, CDR2 FQNEAQ (reference sequence). CDR3 sequence (DNA): TGTGCCAGCAGCTTACTGTCGGAAGTTCGGGAGACCCAGTACTTC. Translated: CASSLLSEVRETQYF.

The chain uses TRBV13 and TRBJ2-1; 9 bases are shared with TRBD2. Germline CDR1 reads PRHDT; CDR2 reads FYEKMQ (reference sequence). The CDR3 extends over 16 amino acids. J lost 2 bases, V lost 1 base, and 3 bases had no gene match. CDR3 nucleotide sequence: TGTGCCAGCAGCTTAGAGGCTAGCGGGGCCTACAATGAGCAGTTCTTC. This encodes CASSLEASGAYNEQFF.

This rearrangement joins TRBV4-3 to TRBJ2-3, with D unresolved. The germline V and J ends were trimmed by 0 bases and 1 base, with 8 bases remaining between them. From germline, CDR1 is LGHNA and CDR2 YSLEER. This CDR3 region has 15 residues. CDR3 amino acids: CASSQDVAGTDTQYF. The CDR3 nucleotides read TGCGCCAGCAGCCAAGATGTTGCGGGCACAGATACGCAGTATTTT.

J is TRBJ2-1 and V is TRBV11-2; D ambiguous. Germline V CDR1 and CDR2: SGHAT, FQNNGV. This CDR3 is built from 14 residues. Trimming shortened V by 1 base and J by 4 bases, and 8 bases separated the two germline ends. CDR3 amino acids: CASSLVGGYNEQFF. In nucleotides, the CDR3 is TGTGCCAGCAGCTTAGTAGGTGGGTACAATGAGCAGTTCTTC.

This chain links TRBV6-1 with TRBJ2-5, with D unresolved. Germline CDR1 MNHNS, CDR2 SASEGT. CDR3 length: 13 amino acids. V lost 4 bases, J lost 0 bases, and 6 bases lay in between. In DNA form, the CDR3 reads TGTGCCAGCAGTGGGCAGTACCAAGAGACCCAGTACTTC. Its protein product is CASSGQYQETQYF.

Only one count was recorded for this clone. This rearrangement joins TRBV7-9 to TRBJ1-1; D gene uncertain. This CDR3 spans 11 amino acids. From germline, CDR1 is SEHNR and CDR2 FQNEAQ (reference sequence). Trimming took off 4 bases at V and 11 bases at J, with 11 bases between the two ends. In DNA form, the CDR3 reads TGTGCCAGCAGCTCCCTGGGGAAGGCTTTCTTT. This gives the protein CASSSLGKAFF.

The chain carries TRBV19 and TRBJ2-3; D unresolved. Looked up from germline, CDR1 is LNHDA and CDR2 is SQIVND (reference sequence). This CDR3 is 11 amino acids long. V lost 1 base, J lost 11 bases, and 7 bases lay in between. The chain's CDR3 is CASSIAMEQYF. CDR3 nucleotides: TGTGCCAGTAGTATAGCAATGGAGCAGTATTTT.